The clone carrying this TCR beta chain was counted ten times or more. Its target is not known. Germline V gives CDR1 MDHEN, CDR2 SYDVKM. This CDR3 is 14 amino acids long. The V end was cut by 2 bases, the J end by 8 bases, with 13 bases between. TCRdb redid the calling of the PCR reads with MiXCR, one entry per CDR3 protein. Counted here are 250,000 to 350,000 distinct CDR3 sequences, around a fifth occurring once; the ten biggest clones make up 0.81%. The data originate from a study of molecular identifiers for immune sequencing clone quantification. Study-level points and caveats: Effector cells kept over 99% of their molecules in clones above 20 RNA copies, while naive cells kept under 1% there.

The specimen sequenced was naive CD8+ T cells from blood, with Jurkat cell RNA spiked in. As for subset: FACS-sorted CD8+CD4-CCR7+CD45RA+ naive T cells. This TCR derives from a human donor in good health. Some libraries in this study had Jurkat cell RNA spiked in. The gene calls are TRBV28 and TRBJ2-1; tentatively, D is TRBD1 (8 bases). DNA for the CDR3: TGTGCCAGCAGTTTAAACAGGGGGGGCGATGAGCAGTTCTTC. The encoded protein is CASSLNRGGDEQFF.